The 15 T cell receptor beta chains listed next were all sequenced from one sample in a study of T cell responses to AZD1222 COVID-19 vaccine. Profiled with immunoSEQ multiplex PCR; TCRdb holds only in-frame clones, not every one. The sample lists nearly 55,000 clones; 70% to 90% were seen once. The sequenced sample was peripheral blood, obtained 28 days after the second AZD1222 dose. Receptor source: an adult who received the AZD1222 COVID-19 vaccine.

This chain connects TRBV2 to TRBJ1-1, with D perhaps matching TRBD1 (6 bases). The CDR3 is made up of 14 amino acids. Germline-derived CDR1 and CDR2 are SNHLY and FYNNEI. V lost 7 bases and J lost 5, with 17 bases in between. The CDR3 bases are TGTGCCAGCACTAGGGACAAAGGGGGGACTGAAGCTTTCTTT. Encoded protein: CASTRDKGGTEAFF.

This clone showed up just once. This chain links TRBV7-6 with TRBJ1-2; D remains unclear. The V gene lost 5 bases and the J gene lost 4 bases, with 17 bases spanning the gap. This CDR3 is 15 amino acids long. Germline CDR1 and CDR2: SGHVS and FNYEAQ. In nucleotides, the CDR3 is TGTGCCAGCAGCCGAAGTATAGATAGAGGCTATGGCTACACCTTC. It specifies CASSRSIDRGYGYTF.

This chain connects TRBV3-1 (or the pseudogene TRBV3-2) to TRBJ1-1; D not resolved. V lost 1 base, J lost 6 bases, and 9 bases lay in between. Germline V gene sequence: CDR1 LGHDT, CDR2 YNNKEL (reference sequence). CDR3 length: 13 amino acids. CDR3 bases: TGTGCCAGCAGCCAAGTATCCCCCCCTGAAGCTTTCTTT. It codes for CASSQVSPPEAFF.

The rearrangement uses TRBV20-1 and TRBJ2-1; D tentatively reads TRBD1 or TRBD2 (6 bases each). Trimming stripped 3 bases from V and 3 bases from J, with 9 bases between. Germline V CDR1 and CDR2: DFQATT, SNEGSKA (reference sequence). CDR3 size: 13 residues. The CDR3: CSASGGGYNEQFF. CDR3 in DNA: TGCAGTGCTAGTGGAGGGGGCTACAATGAGCAGTTCTTC.

V is TRBV7-9 and J is TRBJ2-2; 7 nucleotides line up with TRBD1. The CDR3 covers 13 residues. Unmatched junction bases numbered 0, after V lost 2 bases and J lost 6 bases. Germline loops: CDR1 SEHNR, CDR2 FQNEAQ (reference sequence). CDR3 residues: CASSLQGAGELFF. The CDR3 nucleotides read TGTGCCAGCAGCTTACAGGGGGCCGGGGAGCTGTTTTTT.

This chain links TRBV30 with TRBJ1-4; D unresolved. V was trimmed by 0 bases and J by 8 bases, leaving 7 bases between them. Germline V gene lookup returns CDR1 GTSNPN and CDR2 SVGIG (reference sequence). This CDR3 has 12 residues. The CDR3 loop is CAWSVIREKLFF. DNA of the CDR3: TGTGCCTGGAGTGTAATTAGAGAAAAACTGTTTTTT.

This chain uses TRBV21-1 with TRBJ2-7. TRBV21-1 is a pseudogene. The CDR3 runs to 15 residues. This chain's CDR3 is CASSKVKIQSYEQYF. The CDR3 DNA is TGTGCCAGCAGCAAGGTTAAGATTCAATCCTACGAGCAGTACTTC.

The chain carries TRBV11-2 and TRBJ2-1, with a tentative D call TRBD1 (6 bases). Germline-derived CDR1 and CDR2 are SGHAT and FQNNGV. This CDR3 is 13 amino acids long. The V end lost 5 bases, the J end lost 7 bases, and 12 bases lay between the germline ends. The CDR3: CASSPRGWNEQFF. The CDR3 DNA reads TGTGCCAGCAGCCCCAGGGGTTGGAATGAGCAGTTCTTC. The full variable domain, with the rest looked up from reference TRBV11-2 and TRBJ2-1, is EAGVAQSPRYKIIEKRQSVAFWCNPISGHATLYWYQQILGQGPKLLIQFQNNGVVDDSQLPKDRFSAERLKGVDSTLKIQPAKLEDSAVYLCASSPRGWNEQFFGPGTRLTVL.

The V gene is TRBV9, the J gene TRBJ2-2; no firm D call. The CDR3 runs 12 residues. The germline V gene has CDR1 SGDLS and CDR2 YYNGEE. V dropped 0 bases and J dropped 5 bases, with 2 bases sitting between them. The CDR3 nucleotides are TGTGCCAGCAGCGTAGATACCGGGGAGCTGTTTTTT. Its protein product is CASSVDTGELFF.

The chain joins TRBV14 to TRBJ1-2; D gene ambiguous. Looked up from germline, CDR1 is SGHDN and CDR2 is FVKESK. This CDR3 contains 12 residues. Trimming stripped 4 bases from V and 2 bases from J, with 5 bases between. CDR3 bases: TGTGCCAGCAGCCCCCTCAACTATGGCTACACCTTC. Its translation is CASSPLNYGYTF.

The V call is TRBV3-1 (or the pseudogene TRBV3-2), the J call TRBJ2-5, with 9 bases identical to TRBD2. Germline V gives CDR1 LGHDT, CDR2 YNNKEL (reference sequence). Losses at the gene ends were 8 bases for V and 5 bases for J; bases not matched to a gene: 15. This CDR3 has 16 residues. Here the CDR3 reads CASAGASLAGWETQYF. The CDR3, as DNA: TGTGCCAGCGCTGGTGCGTCCCTAGCGGGATGGGAGACCCAGTACTTC.

The chain has TRBV5-4 and TRBJ2-1; 14 bases fit TRBD2. The trim removed 4 bases at V and 7 bases at J, leaving 7 bases unmatched. This CDR3 is 16 amino acids long. In germline, CDR1 is SGHNT, CDR2 YYREEE (reference sequence). CDR3 coding DNA: TGTGCCAGCAGCCCGGGACTAGCGGGAGTACTAAATGAGCAGTTCTTC. Its translation is CASSPGLAGVLNEQFF.

The genes are TRBV6-5 and TRBJ1-1; a possible D gene is TRBD1 (6 bases). CDR3 size: 14 residues. The V end was cut by 4 bases, the J end by 2 bases, with 11 bases between. Germline CDR1 reads MNHEY; CDR2 reads SVGAGI. The CDR3 DNA reads TGTGCCAGCAGTTCTTCAGGGGAAAACACTGAAGCTTTCTTT. Its translation is CASSSSGENTEAFF.

This clone was observed a handful of times. The chain employs TRBV6-2 or TRBV6-3 and TRBJ1-5; D gene ambiguous. Trimming removed 5 bases from V and 0 bases from J, with 20 bases in between. This CDR3 region has 18 residues. CDR1 is MNHEY, CDR2 SVGEGT, per germline. The CDR3 DNA reads TGTGCCAGCAGTACATCGTTTGCAGCCCCATATAGCAATCAGCCCCAGCATTTT. Amino acid sequence: CASSTSFAAPYSNQPQHF.

This chain links TRBV5-1 with TRBJ2-4; 10 nucleotides match TRBD1. The V gene end was trimmed by 4 bases and the J gene end by 5 bases; junction bases not matched to a gene: 6. The germline V gene encodes CDR1 SGHRS and CDR2 YFSETQ. This CDR3 contains 15 residues. CDR3 region: CASSRLGTGENIQYF. The CDR3 bases are TGCGCCAGCAGCCGACTTGGGACAGGGGAAAACATTCAGTACTTC.